What follows describes a single TCR beta chain. Its antigen is as yet unknown. Looked up from germline, CDR1 is DFQATT and CDR2 is SNEGSKA (reference sequence). V shed 5 bases and J shed 3 bases, with 17 bases lying between them. The CDR3 is 14 residues long. TCRdb used MiXCR to reprocess the RT-PCR reads, holding one entry per CDR3 protein. This sample has about 500,000 distinct CDR3 sequences, with 16% found just once. The data were taken from a study of response to subunit inactivated influenza vaccine. Study observations and caveats: There was a suggestion from the authors that each seasonal influenza vaccination recruits few new T cells.

The receptor comes from a man aged 50 to 69 who received an inactivated influenza vaccine. The material sequenced was CD4+ T cells sorted from PBMCs, taken around 25 months after vaccination. V usage is TRBV20-1 and J usage is TRBJ2-7, with D perhaps TRBD1 (6 bases). The CDR3 DNA sequence: TGCAGTGCTGAAAAGGGGGTCTACTACTACGAGCAGTACTTC. Translating gives CSAEKGVYYYEQYF.